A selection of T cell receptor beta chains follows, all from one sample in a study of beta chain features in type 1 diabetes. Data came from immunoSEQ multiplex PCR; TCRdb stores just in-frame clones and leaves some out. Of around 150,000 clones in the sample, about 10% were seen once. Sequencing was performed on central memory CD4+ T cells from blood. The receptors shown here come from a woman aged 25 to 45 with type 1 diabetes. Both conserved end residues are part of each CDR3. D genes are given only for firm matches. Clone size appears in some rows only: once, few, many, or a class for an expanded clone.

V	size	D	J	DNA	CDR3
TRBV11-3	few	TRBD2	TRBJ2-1	TGTGCCAGCAGCTCAAGACTAGCGGGAGGGCTCGATGAGCAGTTCTTC	CASSSRLAGGLDEQFF
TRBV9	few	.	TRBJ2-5	TGTGCCAGCAGCGCCTCTCAGAACCAAGAGACCCAGTACTTC	CASSASQNQETQYF
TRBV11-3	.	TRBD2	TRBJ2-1	TGTGCCAGTAATGGGGGTGGGACTAGCGGGAGGTATGAGCAGTTCTTC	CASNGGGTSGRYEQFF
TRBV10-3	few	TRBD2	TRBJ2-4	TGTGCCAGCAGTGGGGGGACTAGCGGGAGCGGAAACATTCAGTACTTC	CASSGGTSGSGNIQYF
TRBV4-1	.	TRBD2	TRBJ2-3	TGCGCCAGCAGCTCAAGAAGACTAGCGGGAACCACAGATACGCAGTATTTT	CASSSRRLAGTTDTQYF
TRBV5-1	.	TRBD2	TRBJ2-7	TGCGCCAGCAGCCCAGTAGCGGGGACGTCCTACGAGCAGTACTTC	CASSPVAGTSYEQYF
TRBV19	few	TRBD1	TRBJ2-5	TGTGCCAGTAGTACAAAGACAGGGGACCACCAAGAGACCCAGTACTTC	CASSTKTGDHQETQYF
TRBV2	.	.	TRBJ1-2	TGTGCCAGCAAAGCGCTCACGCACTATGGCTACACCTTC	CASKALTHYGYTF
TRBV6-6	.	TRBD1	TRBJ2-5	TGTGCCAGCACTAGTTCTCGGACAGGCCAAGAGACCCAGTACTTC	CASTSSRTGQETQYF
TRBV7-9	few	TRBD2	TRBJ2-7	TGTGCCAGCAGCTTAGGAATGAGGACTAGCGGGATCTCCTACGAGCAGTACTTC	CASSLGMRTSGISYEQYF
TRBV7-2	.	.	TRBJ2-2	TGTGCCAGCACCTTTAAGAACACCGGGGAGCTGTTTTTT	CASTFKNTGELFF
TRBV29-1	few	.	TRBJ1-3	TGCAGCGGGCTCGGGGGTTCGCGTGGAAACACCATATATTTT	CSGLGGSRGNTIYF
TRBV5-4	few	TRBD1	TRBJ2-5	TGCGCCAGCAGCCAGACAGGGGTCCAAGAGACCCAGTACTTC	CASSQTGVQETQYF
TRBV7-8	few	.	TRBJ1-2	TGTGCCAGCAGCCAGGCCTCCTATGGCTACACCTTC	CASSQASYGYTF
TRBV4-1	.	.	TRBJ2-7	TGCGCCAGCAGCCCTCGGCAGGGGCGTTCCTACGAGCAGTACTTC	CASSPRQGRSYEQYF
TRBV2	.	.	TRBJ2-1	TGTGCCAGCAGTAGACTGCGAACCTACAATGAGCAGTTCTTC	CASSRLRTYNEQFF
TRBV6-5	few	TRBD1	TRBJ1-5	TGTGCCAGCAGCACGGACAGGGCGGGTCAGCCCCAGCATTTT	CASSTDRAGQPQHF
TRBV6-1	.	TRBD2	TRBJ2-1	TGTGCCAGCAGTGGGGGTAGCGGCGGGAGGGCTAATGAGCAGTTCTTC	CASSGGSGGRANEQFF
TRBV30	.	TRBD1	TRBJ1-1	TGTGCCTGGAGTGTAAGTGGGACAGGATTATTT	CAWSVSGTGLF
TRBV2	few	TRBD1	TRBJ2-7	TGTGCCAGCAGTTTAAGGACAGGGATCGACGAGCAGTACTTC	CASSLRTGIDEQYF
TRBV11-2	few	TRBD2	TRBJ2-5	TGTGCCAGCAGCTTACTAGCGGGAGTGCTAGAGACCCAGTACTTC	CASSLLAGVLETQYF
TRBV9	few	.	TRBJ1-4	TGTGCCAGCAGCACGCGGGGAACTAATGAAAAACTGTTTTTT	CASSTRGTNEKLFF
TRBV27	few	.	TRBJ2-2	TGTGCCAGCAGTGCCGGGACACGCACCGGGGAGCTGTTTTTT	CASSAGTRTGELFF
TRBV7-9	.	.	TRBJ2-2	TGTGCCAGCCTATCCGGGACTGGTTCTTCGAACACCGGGGAGCTGTTTTTT	CASLSGTGSSNTGELFF
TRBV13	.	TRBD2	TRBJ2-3	TGTGCCAGCAGCTTATTTGGACTAGCGGGAGTAGGAGCAGATACGCAGTATTTT	CASSLFGLAGVGADTQYF
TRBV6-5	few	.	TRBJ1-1	TGTGCCAGCGGTAAGGGGCAGGGCACTGAAGCTTTCTTT	CASGKGQGTEAFF
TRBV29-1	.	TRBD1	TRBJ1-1	TGCAGCGTTGGGTGGGACAGGGTGGCTTCGGCCACTGAAGCTTTCTTT	CSVGWDRVASATEAFF
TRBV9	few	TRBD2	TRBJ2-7	TGTGCCAGCAGCGTAGACACGAGTTCTAGCGGCAAGCAGTACTTC	CASSVDTSSSGKQYF
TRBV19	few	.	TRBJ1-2	TGTGCCAGTAGTACGATACCACGGGGGGCCAACTATGGCTACACCTTC	CASSTIPRGANYGYTF
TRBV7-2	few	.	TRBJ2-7	TGTGCCAGCAGCATCTCCGCAGGGTTAAACGAGCAGTACTTC	CASSISAGLNEQYF
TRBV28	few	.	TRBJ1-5	TGTGCGGTCACAGGGATGAGATTTCAGCCCCAGCATTTT	CAVTGMRFQPQHF
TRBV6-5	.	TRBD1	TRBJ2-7	TGTGCCAGCATGGGGACAGGGGTCTACGAGCAGTACTTC	CASMGTGVYEQYF
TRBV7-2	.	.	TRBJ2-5	TGTGCCAGCAGCTCCCAACCAAGCGGAAAACAAGAGACCCAGTACTTC	CASSSQPSGKQETQYF
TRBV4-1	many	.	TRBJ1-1	TGCGCCAGCAGTGACGGACAGAACACTGAAGCTTTCTTT	CASSDGQNTEAFF
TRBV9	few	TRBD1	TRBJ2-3	TGTGCCAGCAGCGTGACAGGGTCGAACACAGATACGCAGTATTTT	CASSVTGSNTDTQYF
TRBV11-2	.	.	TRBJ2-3	TGTGCCAGCAGCTTAGTGCGGGTTAGCACAGATACGCAGTATTTT	CASSLVRVSTDTQYF
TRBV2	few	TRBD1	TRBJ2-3	TGTGCCAGCAGCCTACCTAGCTCAGGGGGAGATACGCAGTATTTT	CASSLPSSGGDTQYF
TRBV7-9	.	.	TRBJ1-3	TGTGCCAGCAGCCCGACGGGGAACACCATATATTTT	CASSPTGNTIYF
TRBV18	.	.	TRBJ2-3	TGTGCCAGCTCACCAGGCCGCACAGATACGCAGTATTTT	CASSPGRTDTQYF
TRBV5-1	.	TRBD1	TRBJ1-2	TGCGCCAGCAGGACAGGGCCAACTAACTATGGCTACACCTTC	CASRTGPTNYGYTF
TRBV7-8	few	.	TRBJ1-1	TGTGCCAGCAGCTTAACTATCGCGGGGACTGAAGCTTTCTTT	CASSLTIAGTEAFF